This T cell receptor (beta chain) originates from a study of CD8+ T cells in alopecia areata. Sorted out of PBMCs were CD4+ T cells and CD8+ T cells. The CDR3 length is 13 residues. V was clipped by 2 bases and J by 3 bases, with 8 bases between them. Germline V gene sequence: CDR1 GTSNPN, CDR2 SVGIG (reference sequence). The study's findings and limits: Possibly because of HLA-related factors, TCR sharing was less clear across patients than in mice. Sequence data from scalp samples additionally include resident alphabeta T cells of normal skin. Affected scalp, especially in alopecia totalis/universalis, had a higher clonality than normal scalp did.

Worth noting for this clone: Its antigen remains unidentified. The same CDR3 arises from other DNA sequences in this sample as well.

Following RNA extraction, reverse transcription yielded cDNA that acted as the sequencing template. Repertoires were generated with immunoSEQ multiplex PCR, while TCRdb's copy carries only in-frame clones and drops some. The sample has about 120,000 clones, about 61% seen once. This clonotype originated in a human donor in good health. The chain combines TRBV30 with TRBJ1-5; the D is unclear. The sample taken for sequencing was CD4+ T cells sorted from blood. CDR3 in DNA: TGTGCCTGGAGTTCGGGCCCCAATCAGCCCCAGCATTTT. Residues: CAWSSGPNQPQHF.